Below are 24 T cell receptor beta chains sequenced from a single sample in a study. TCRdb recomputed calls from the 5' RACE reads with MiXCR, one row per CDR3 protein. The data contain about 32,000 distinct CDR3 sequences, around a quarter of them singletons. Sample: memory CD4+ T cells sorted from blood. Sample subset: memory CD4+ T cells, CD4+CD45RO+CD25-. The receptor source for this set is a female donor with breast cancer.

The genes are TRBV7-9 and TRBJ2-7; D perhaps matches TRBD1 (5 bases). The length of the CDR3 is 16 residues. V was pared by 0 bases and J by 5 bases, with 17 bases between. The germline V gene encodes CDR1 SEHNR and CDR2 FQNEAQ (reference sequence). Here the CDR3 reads CASSLAPRGPSDEQYF. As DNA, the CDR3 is TGTGCCAGCAGCTTAGCGCCAAGGGGCCCTTCCGACGAGCAGTACTTC.

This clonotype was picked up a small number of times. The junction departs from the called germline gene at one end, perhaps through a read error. The CDR3 is CSTRTSGTPSYEQYF. The CDR3 nucleotides read TGCAGTACTAGGACTTCCGGGACACCCTCCTACGAGCAGTACTTC. The V and J genes are TRBV20-1 and TRBJ2-7, with D possibly TRBD1 on 6 matching bases. The CDR3 loop spans 15 amino acids. Germline values: CDR1 DFQATT, CDR2 SNEGSKA (reference sequence).

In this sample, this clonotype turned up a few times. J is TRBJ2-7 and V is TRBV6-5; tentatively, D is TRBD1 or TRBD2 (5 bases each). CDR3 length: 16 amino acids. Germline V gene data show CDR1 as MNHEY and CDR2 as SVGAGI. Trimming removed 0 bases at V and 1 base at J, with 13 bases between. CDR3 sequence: CASSYSRQGASYEQYF. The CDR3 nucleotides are TGTGCCAGCAGTTACTCGAGGCAGGGAGCTTCCTACGAGCAGTACTTC.

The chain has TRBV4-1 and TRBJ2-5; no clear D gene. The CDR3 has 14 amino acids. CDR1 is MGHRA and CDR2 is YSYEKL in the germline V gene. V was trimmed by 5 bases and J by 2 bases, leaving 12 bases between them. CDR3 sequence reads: CASSEVGLQETQYF. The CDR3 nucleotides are TGCGCCAGCAGCGAAGTTGGGCTTCAAGAGACCCAGTACTTC.

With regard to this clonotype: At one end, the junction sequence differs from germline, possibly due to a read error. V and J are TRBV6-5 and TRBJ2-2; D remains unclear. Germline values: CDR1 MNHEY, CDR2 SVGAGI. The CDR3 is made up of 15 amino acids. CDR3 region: CASRYWGSLSGELFF. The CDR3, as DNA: TGTGCCAGCAGGTACTGGGGTTCCCTCTCCGGGGAGCTGTTTTTT.

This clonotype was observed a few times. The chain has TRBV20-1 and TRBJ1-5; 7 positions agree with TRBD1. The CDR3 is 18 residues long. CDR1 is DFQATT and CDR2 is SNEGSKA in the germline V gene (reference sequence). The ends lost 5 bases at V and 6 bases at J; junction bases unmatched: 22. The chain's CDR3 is CSAGDRYPGQSSSQPQHF. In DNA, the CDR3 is TGCAGTGCTGGGGACAGATATCCGGGACAGTCTTCCTCTCAGCCCCAGCATTTT.

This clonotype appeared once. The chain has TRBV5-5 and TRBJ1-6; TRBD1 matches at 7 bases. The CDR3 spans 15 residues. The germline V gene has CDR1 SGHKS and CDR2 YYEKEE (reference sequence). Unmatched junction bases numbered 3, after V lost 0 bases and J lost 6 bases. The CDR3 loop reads CASSLAGQLNSPLHF. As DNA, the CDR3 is TGTGCCAGCAGCTTGGCGGGACAGCTTAATTCACCCCTCCACTTT.

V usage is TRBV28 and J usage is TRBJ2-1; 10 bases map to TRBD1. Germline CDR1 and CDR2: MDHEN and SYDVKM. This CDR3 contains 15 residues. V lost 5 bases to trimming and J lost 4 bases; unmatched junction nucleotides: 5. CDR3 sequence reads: CASSDDRGRYNEQFF. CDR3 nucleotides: TGTGCCAGCAGTGACGACAGGGGGCGTTACAATGAGCAGTTCTTC.

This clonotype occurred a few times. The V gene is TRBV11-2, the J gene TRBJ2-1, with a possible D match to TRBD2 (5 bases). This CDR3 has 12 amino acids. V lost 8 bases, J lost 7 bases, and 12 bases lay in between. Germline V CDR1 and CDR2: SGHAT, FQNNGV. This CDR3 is CASLRGKNEQFF. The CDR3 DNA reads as TGTGCCAGCCTCCGGGGTAAGAATGAGCAGTTCTTC.

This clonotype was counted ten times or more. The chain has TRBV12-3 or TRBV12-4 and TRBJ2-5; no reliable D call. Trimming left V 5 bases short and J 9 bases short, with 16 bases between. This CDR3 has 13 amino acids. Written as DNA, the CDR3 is TGTGCCAGCAGTCACAGTCACCCTGGGGCCCAGTACTTC. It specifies CASSHSHPGAQYF.

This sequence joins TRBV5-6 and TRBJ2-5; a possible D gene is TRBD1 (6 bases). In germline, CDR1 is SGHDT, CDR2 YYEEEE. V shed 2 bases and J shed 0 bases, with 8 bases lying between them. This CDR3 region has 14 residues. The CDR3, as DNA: TGTGCCAGCAGCTTAGGGGGAAACCAAGAGACCCAGTACTTC. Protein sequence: CASSLGGNQETQYF.

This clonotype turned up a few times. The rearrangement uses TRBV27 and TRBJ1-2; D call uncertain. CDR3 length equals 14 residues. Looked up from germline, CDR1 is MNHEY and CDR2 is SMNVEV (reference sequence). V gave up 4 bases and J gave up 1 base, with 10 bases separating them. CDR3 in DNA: TGTGCCAGCAGTTCGGATCCAGTTAACTATGGCTACACCTTC. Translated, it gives CASSSDPVNYGYTF.

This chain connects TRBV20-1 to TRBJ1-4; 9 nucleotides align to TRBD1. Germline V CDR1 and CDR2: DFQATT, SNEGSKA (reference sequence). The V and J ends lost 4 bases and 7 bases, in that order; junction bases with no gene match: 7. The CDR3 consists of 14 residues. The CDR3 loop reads CSAIGGQGGEKLFF. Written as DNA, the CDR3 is TGCAGTGCTATAGGGGGACAGGGTGGTGAAAAACTGTTTTTT.

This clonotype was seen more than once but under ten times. The CDR3 nucleotides read TGTGCCAGCAGTGGATCACAGGGTAACTACAATGAGCAGTTCTTC. Translating gives CASSGSQGNYNEQFF. V usage is TRBV6-1 and J usage is TRBJ2-1, with a possible D match to TRBD1 (6 bases). V was cut by 4 bases and J by 3 bases, with 13 bases left in between. Germline V CDR1 and CDR2: MNHNS, SASEGT. CDR3 length: 15 residues.

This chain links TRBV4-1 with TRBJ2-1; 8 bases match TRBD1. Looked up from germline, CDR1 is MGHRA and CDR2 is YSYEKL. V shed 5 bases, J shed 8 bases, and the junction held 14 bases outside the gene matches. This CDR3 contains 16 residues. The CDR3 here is CASSSVPGTGGYEQFF. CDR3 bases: TGCGCCAGCAGCTCAGTGCCCGGGACAGGTGGGTATGAGCAGTTCTTC.

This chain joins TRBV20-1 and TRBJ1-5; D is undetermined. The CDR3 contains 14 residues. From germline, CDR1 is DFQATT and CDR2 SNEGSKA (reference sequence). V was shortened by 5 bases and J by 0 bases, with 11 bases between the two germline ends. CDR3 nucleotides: TGCAGTGCTCAGGATCTGTATAGCAATCAGCCCCAGCATTTT. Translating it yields CSAQDLYSNQPQHF.

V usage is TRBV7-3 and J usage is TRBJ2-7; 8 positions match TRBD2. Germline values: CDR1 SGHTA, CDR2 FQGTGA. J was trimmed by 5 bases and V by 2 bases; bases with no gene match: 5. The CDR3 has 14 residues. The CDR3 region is CASSLASGSNEQYF. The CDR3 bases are TGTGCCAGCAGCTTAGCCAGCGGGAGCAACGAGCAGTACTTC.

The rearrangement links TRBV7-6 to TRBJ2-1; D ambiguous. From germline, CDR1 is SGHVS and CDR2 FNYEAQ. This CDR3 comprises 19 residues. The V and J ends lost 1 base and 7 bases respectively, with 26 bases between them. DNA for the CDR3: TGTGCCAGCAGCTTAGTCGGCGGAAACCCTATGGATCAGGAGAATGAGCAGTTCTTC. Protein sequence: CASSLVGGNPMDQENEQFF.

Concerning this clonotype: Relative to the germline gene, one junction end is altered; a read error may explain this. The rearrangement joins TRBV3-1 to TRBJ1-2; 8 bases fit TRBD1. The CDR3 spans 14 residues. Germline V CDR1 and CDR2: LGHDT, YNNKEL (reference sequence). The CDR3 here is CASGHSTGGHGYTF. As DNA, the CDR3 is TGTGCCAGCGGCCACTCTACAGGGGGTCATGGCTACACCTTC.

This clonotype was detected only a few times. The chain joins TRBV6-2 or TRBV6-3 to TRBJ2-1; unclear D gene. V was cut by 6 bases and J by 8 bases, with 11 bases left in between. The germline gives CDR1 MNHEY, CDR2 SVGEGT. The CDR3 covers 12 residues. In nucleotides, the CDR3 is TGTGCCAGCAGGAGAAGTAGCTATGAGCAGTTCTTC. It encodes CASRRSSYEQFF.

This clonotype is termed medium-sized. The CDR3 sequence: CAISPGLQGALEKLFF. The CDR3 nucleotides are TGTGCCATCAGTCCAGGACTGCAGGGGGCGCTTGAAAAACTGTTTTTT. V usage is TRBV10-3 and J usage is TRBJ1-4, with 8 nucleotides matching TRBD1. This CDR3 spans 16 amino acids. V lost 5 bases and J lost 7; bases outside the gene matches: 12. Germline CDR1 reads ENHRY; CDR2 reads SYGVKD.

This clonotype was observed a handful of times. This CDR3 reads CASRQRTVGGPPYNEQFF. CDR3 coding DNA: TGTGCCAGCCGACAGCGGACTGTGGGGGGGCCCCCATACAATGAGCAGTTCTTC. J is TRBJ2-1 and V is TRBV27, with D possibly TRBD2 on 7 matching bases. The CDR3 runs to 18 residues. Trimming removed 8 bases from V and 4 bases from J, with 27 bases in between. CDR1 and CDR2 (germline): MNHEY, SMNVEV (reference sequence).

The CDR3 loop reads CASSRDGNEQFF. In DNA form, the CDR3 reads TGTGCCAGCAGTCGGGACGGCAATGAGCAGTTCTTC. The V gene is TRBV7-3, the J gene TRBJ2-1; D may correspond to TRBD1 or TRBD2 (5 bases each). This CDR3 has 12 amino acids. V lost 6 bases and J 6 bases, leaving 9 bases between the germline ends. CDR1 is SGHTA and CDR2 is FQGTGA in the germline V gene.

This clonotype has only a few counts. Here the CDR3 reads CASSRRGYKNTEAFF. The CDR3 DNA follows: TGTGCCAGCAGTCGACGGGGATATAAGAACACTGAAGCTTTCTTT. This rearrangement joins TRBV28 to TRBJ1-1; D gene unclear. The V end was cut by 5 bases, the J end by 1 base, with 14 bases between. The CDR3 sequence is 15 residues long. Germline V gene data show CDR1 as MDHEN and CDR2 as SYDVKM.